A selection of T cell receptor beta chains follows, all from one sample in a study of control samples from healthy donors and cancer patients. Libraries were prepared by immunoSEQ multiplex PCR; TCRdb keeps only in-frame clonotypes and omits some of them. In the table there are over 100,000 clones, roughly 90% of which are singletons. The source material was blood. These TCRs come from a woman aged 50 to 60 in good health. Each CDR3 is given with its conserved first and last residue. Fields, in order: D gene, J gene, V gene, clone size, CDR3 protein, CDR3 DNA. A D gene is named only where the DNA matches it firmly. Expanded clones get a size class; other rows say once, few or many, or leave the size out.

TRBD1 TRBJ1-1 TRBV19 - CASSRDRGLNTEAFF TGTGCCAGTAGCCGGGACAGGGGATTGAACACTGAAGCTTTCTTT
- TRBJ2-7 TRBV3-1/TRBV3-2 - CASSPRGGGRGAEQYF TGTGCCAGCAGCCCACGGGGAGGGGGCCGAGGGGCCGAGCAGTACTTC
- TRBJ2-3 TRBV19 - CASRGGAFRTDTQYF TGTGCCAGTAGGGGGGGGGCCTTCAGGACAGATACGCAGTATTTT
- TRBJ2-3 TRBV2 few CASRTGTSSTDTQYF TGTGCCAGCAGAACCGGGACCTCTAGCACAGATACGCAGTATTTT
- TRBJ1-2 TRBV6-2/TRBV6-3 - CASSSTGPNYGYTF TGTGCCAGCAGTTCTACAGGACCTAACTATGGCTACACCTTC
- TRBJ2-5 TRBV7-9 - CASSLALPRGRQETQYF TGTGCCAGCAGCTTAGCCCTCCCGCGGGGCAGACAAGAGACCCAGTACTTC
- TRBJ1-2 TRBV28 - CASLNGLGLGYTF TGTGCCAGCCTGAATGGACTAGGGCTTGGCTACACCTTC
- TRBJ1-1 TRBV6-5 - CASSYYRMNTEAFF TGTGCCAGCAGTTACTACCGGATGAACACTGAAGCTTTCTTT
- TRBJ1-2 TRBV6-2/TRBV6-3 - CASIPQGFGENYGYTF TGTGCCAGCATCCCGCAGGGGTTCGGGGAAAACTATGGCTACACCTTC
TRBD1 TRBJ1-6 TRBV27 - CASSLRQGNNSPLHF TGTGCCAGCAGTCTCCGACAGGGAAATAATTCACCCCTCCACTTT
TRBD1 TRBJ1-3 TRBV4-2 few CASSQNRGIAGNTIYF TGTGCCAGCAGCCAGAACAGGGGTATAGCTGGAAACACCATATATTTT
- TRBJ2-3 TRBV5-1 - CASSLERGGTDTQYF TGCGCCAGCAGCTTGGAGAGGGGGGGCACAGATACGCAGTATTTT
- TRBJ2-7 TRBV21-1 - CASSKKGTETYEQYF TGTGCCAGCAGCAAAAAAGGGACGGAAACCTACGAGCAGTACTTC
TRBD1 TRBJ2-7 TRBV28 - CASLGDRQAYEQYF TGTGCCAGTTTAGGGGACAGGCAGGCCTACGAGCAGTACTTC